These T cell receptor beta chains were read from a single sample in a study of beta chain features in type 1 diabetes. Clones were read by immunoSEQ multiplex PCR, and TCRdb kept only the in-frame ones, dropping some. The top ten clones hold over 0.8% of a sample with around 300,000 clones, roughly 8% of them seen once. The source material was central memory CD4+ T cells from blood. The receptors shown here come from a woman aged 18-35 years in good health. Each CDR3 is given with its conserved first and last residue. The order of the fields is J gene, V gene, clone size, D gene, CDR3 DNA, CDR3 protein. A D gene is named only where the DNA matches it firmly. Rows give clone size only sometimes, using once, few, many, or a class for an expanded clone.

TRBJ2-3 | TRBV18 | many | NA | TGTGCCAGCTCTCTGGGACGAGGGGGCACAGATACGCAGTATTTT | CASSLGRGGTDTQYF
TRBJ1-4 | TRBV5-4 | NA | TRBD1 | TGTGCCAGCAGCCTGACAGGGAATGAAAAACTGTTTTTT | CASSLTGNEKLFF
TRBJ1-6 | TRBV19 | NA | NA | TGTGCCAGTAGTAAGGCCCAGGACAATTCACCCCTCCACTTT | CASSKAQDNSPLHF
TRBJ2-3 | TRBV5-5 | few | NA | TGTGCCAGCAGCTTGGTTGGCGGGCCCACAGATACGCAGTATTTT | CASSLVGGPTDTQYF
TRBJ1-2 | TRBV6-6 | NA | NA | TGTGCCAGCAGTCCGGGCGCGTTGGGCTACACCTTC | CASSPGALGYTF
TRBJ2-1 | TRBV27 | few | NA | TGTGCCACCCGGACGGTCGTAGGCTCCTACAATGAGCAGTTCTTC | CATRTVVGSYNEQFF
TRBJ1-1 | TRBV14 | few | TRBD1 | TGTGCCAGCAGCCAAGAGTTCCCGACAGGGTGGTCGGGGGACACTGAAGCTTTCTTT | CASSQEFPTGWSGDTEAFF
TRBJ2-1 | TRBV10-3 | few | NA | TGTGCCATCAGTGGGTCCCGGAATGAGCAGTTCTTC | CAISGSRNEQFF
TRBJ1-5 | TRBV6-1 | NA | NA | TGTGCCAGCAGTTTGGTAGGGGATCAGCCCCAGCATTTT | CASSLVGDQPQHF
TRBJ2-1 | TRBV7-9 | NA | NA | TGTGCCAGCAGCTCCCCCTACAATGAGCAGTTCTTC | CASSSPYNEQFF
TRBJ1-4 | TRBV5-4 | few | NA | TGTGCCAGCAGCGAGGACCCACAGGCAACTAATGAAAAACTGTTTTTT | CASSEDPQATNEKLFF
TRBJ2-2 | TRBV7-2 | few | NA | TGTGCCAGCAGCCCAGGGGGACTAGCGAACACCGGGGAGCTGTTTTTT | CASSPGGLANTGELFF
TRBJ2-1 | TRBV30 | few | NA | TGTGCCCGGGGCAGGGTGAATGAGCAGTTCTTC | CARGRVNEQFF
TRBJ2-5 | TRBV7-2 | many | TRBD2 | TGTGCCAGCAGCTTAGGGACTAGCGGGGCCGCGAGGGCAGAGACCCAGTACTTC | CASSLGTSGAARAETQYF
TRBJ1-1 | TRBV25-1 | NA | TRBD1 | TGTGCCAGCAGGGGACAGGTCCTCCCTGAAGCTTTCTTT | CASRGQVLPEAFF
TRBJ2-4 | TRBV6-1 | once | NA | TGTGCCAGCAGTGAGCCAGCACGAACGACACTAGCCAAAAACATTCAGTACTTC | CASSEPARTTLAKNIQYF
TRBJ2-7 | TRBV30 | few | NA | TGTGCCTGGCAAGGGGGGGGTAGCTCCTACGAGCAGTACTTC | CAWQGGGSSYEQYF
TRBJ1-6 | TRBV6-5 | few | NA | TGTGCCAGCAGAACAGGGTTAAATTCACCCCTCCACTTT | CASRTGLNSPLHF
TRBJ1-3 | TRBV5-4 | few | TRBD1 | TGTGCCAGCAGCCCTAGGGCAGGGGGCATGTCATCTGGAAACACCATATATTTT | CASSPRAGGMSSGNTIYF
TRBJ1-2 | TRBV18 | few | NA | TGTGCCAGCTCACCGAGGGACGGCCCTAGTCATGGCTACACCTTC | CASSPRDGPSHGYTF
TRBJ2-1 | TRBV12-5 | few | NA | TGTGCTAGTGGGGACGGCAGCTCCTACAATGAGCAGTTCTTC | CASGDGSSYNEQFF
TRBJ1-1 | TRBV9 | few | TRBD1 | TGTGCCAGCAGCGAAGGCCAAGGTTCCGGGACAGGGCACCGAGCTTTCTTT | CASSEGQGSGTGHRAFF
TRBJ1-1 | TRBV11-2 | NA | NA | TGTGCCAGCAGCTTATGGGCCCCAGCAGGAACCTCTCTGAACACTGAAGCTTTCTTT | CASSLWAPAGTSLNTEAFF
TRBJ2-1 | TRBV7-3 | few | NA | TGTGCCAGCAGCCCCTCGAGGGGGGGTGAGCAGTTCTTC | CASSPSRGGEQFF
TRBJ1-1 | TRBV6-5 | few | NA | TGTGCCAGCAGATCCCCAGAGGGGCACACTGAAGCTTTCTTT | CASRSPEGHTEAFF
TRBJ1-2 | TRBV4-1 | NA | NA | TGCGCCAGCAGCCAAGGGTCGGGAGCATCCTATGGCTACACCTTC | CASSQGSGASYGYTF
TRBJ2-1 | TRBV18 | many | TRBD2 | TGTGCCAGCTCACCCTCTAGCGGGAGCTCCTACAATGAGCAGTTCTTC | CASSPSSGSSYNEQFF
TRBJ2-5 | TRBV28 | NA | TRBD1 | TGTGCCAGCAGACCGCAGACAGGGCAGGAGACCCAGTACTTC | CASRPQTGQETQYF
TRBJ1-2 | TRBV18 | few | TRBD1 | TGTGCCAGCTCACCGGCGGGACAGAACTATGGCTACACCTTC | CASSPAGQNYGYTF
TRBJ1-1 | TRBV19 | many | NA | TGTGCCAGTACCCCTTGGGGCAGGGGAGAGTCTGAAGCTTTCTTT | CASTPWGRGESEAFF
TRBJ2-5 | TRBV19 | few | NA | TGTGCCAGTAGTATTAGCCCCCCGCAGACTACAGGGACCCAGTACTTC | CASSISPPQTTGTQYF
TRBJ2-5 | TRBV4-1 | few | TRBD1 | TGCGCCAGCAGACGGACAGGGGGCAAGGAGACCCAGTACTTC | CASRRTGGKETQYF
TRBJ2-5 | TRBV15 | NA | TRBD1 | TGTGCCACCAGCAGAGTCATAAAGGGGGCTGGAGAGACCCAGTACTTC | CATSRVIKGAGETQYF
TRBJ1-1 | TRBV29-1 | NA | NA | TGCAGCGGAGATGAAGCTTTCTTT | CSGDEAFF
TRBJ2-3 | TRBV5-1 | few | TRBD2 | TGCGCCAGCAGCATTAGCGGGGGCCCAGATACGCAGTATTTT | CASSISGGPDTQYF
TRBJ2-6 | TRBV13 | NA | NA | TGTGCCAGCTATAGACGAGGCTCTGGGGCCAACGTCCTGACTTTC | CASYRRGSGANVLTF
TRBJ2-1 | TRBV5-6 | many | NA | TGTGCCAGCAGTTATTCCCCGGGACGGCACTCGAATGAGCAGTTCTTC | CASSYSPGRHSNEQFF
TRBJ2-5 | TRBV9 | NA | NA | TGTGCCAGCAGCGTAGGGGGAGCAGGGAAGACCCAGTACTTC | CASSVGGAGKTQYF
TRBJ1-4 | TRBV7-8 | few | NA | TGTGCCAGCAGCTTAGTTGGCGGACGGGAAAAACTGTTTTTT | CASSLVGGREKLFF
TRBJ2-7 | TRBV14 | NA | NA | TGTGCCAGCAGCGAAAGCGGGCTCTACTCCTACGAGCAGTACTTC | CASSESGLYSYEQYF
TRBJ1-2 | TRBV28 | few | TRBD1 | TGTGCCAGCAGTCCAGGACAGGGAGGCTATGGCTACACCTTC | CASSPGQGGYGYTF
TRBJ2-2 | TRBV5-6 | few | TRBD1 | TGTGCCAGCAGCTGGGACAGGTCCACCGGGGAGCTGTTTTTT | CASSWDRSTGELFF
TRBJ1-2 | TRBV18 | few | TRBD1 | TGTGCCAGCTCACGACAGGACAGGTGCTTCTTC | CASSRQDRCFF
TRBJ2-1 | TRBV4-2 | NA | NA | TGTGCCAGCAGCCAGGATCAGGTTGGGAATGAGCAGTTCTTC | CASSQDQVGNEQFF
TRBJ2-4 | TRBV5-1 | NA | NA | TGCGCCAGCAGCTTTATCGCCGGGACATCGGACATTCAGTACTTC | CASSFIAGTSDIQYF